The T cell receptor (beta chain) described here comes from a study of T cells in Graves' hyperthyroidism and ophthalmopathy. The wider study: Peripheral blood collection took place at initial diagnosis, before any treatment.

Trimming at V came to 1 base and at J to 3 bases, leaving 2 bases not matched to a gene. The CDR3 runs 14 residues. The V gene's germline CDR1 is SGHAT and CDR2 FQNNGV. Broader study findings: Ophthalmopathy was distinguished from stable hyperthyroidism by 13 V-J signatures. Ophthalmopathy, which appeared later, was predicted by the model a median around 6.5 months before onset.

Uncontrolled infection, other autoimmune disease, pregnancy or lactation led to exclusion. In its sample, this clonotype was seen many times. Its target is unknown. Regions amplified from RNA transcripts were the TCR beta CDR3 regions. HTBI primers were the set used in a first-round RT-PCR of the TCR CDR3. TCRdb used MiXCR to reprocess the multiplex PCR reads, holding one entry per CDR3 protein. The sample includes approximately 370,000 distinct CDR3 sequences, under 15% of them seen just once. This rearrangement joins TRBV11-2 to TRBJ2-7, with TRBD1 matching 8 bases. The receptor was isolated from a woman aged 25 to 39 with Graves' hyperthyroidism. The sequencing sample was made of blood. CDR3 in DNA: TGTGCCAGCAGCTTAGCCGGACAGGGCTACGAGCAGTACTTC. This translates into CASSLAGQGYEQYF.